This paragraph covers one T cell receptor (beta chain) sequence. Germline V gene lookup returns CDR1 MRHNA and CDR2 SNTAGT. This CDR3 has 16 residues. The source of the sample is a study of T cells expressing NK-cell markers. After re-calling the 5' RACE reads, TCRdb lists one entry per CDR3 protein, DNA absent. Here the sample table reports approximately 420,000 distinct CDR3 sequences. The chain carries TRBV6-4 and TRBJ2-7; TCRdb proposes TRBD2, but this gene call is untestable without DNA. Sequencing was done on a sample of blood T cells: a sorted CD56 or NKG2C T cell subset, CD4+ or CD8+ T cells, or bulk PBMC T cells (not recorded which). This TCR was recovered from a woman aged 45 to 65 in good health. This CDR3 reads CASSDLTSGRVYEQYF.